Sequencing of this T cell receptor (beta chain) was carried out in a study of cytomegalovirus exposure and HLA in healthy donors (dated by TCRdb to about 2017). As for the study more broadly: An earlier analysis of 550 to 700 of the donors reported roughly 270 Gb of sequence data and about 100 million unique TCR beta sequences from roughly 180 million T cells. The study profiled the T cell repertoires of hundreds of subjects by immunosequencing and related them to cytomegalovirus serostatus. The study aimed to test whether signatures of past pathogen exposure could be identified by cataloging public T cell receptors. In an earlier analysis of 500 to 650 of the donors, high-throughput TCR beta sequencing was used to judge whether each TCR beta V gene segment behaved as functional or pseudogenic. A later analysis re-examined previously published TCR beta repertoires from more than 650 donors and added high-resolution HLA genotyping to investigate patterns of TCR occurrence. The study combined high-throughput TCR immunosequencing, statistical association of individual TCRs with disease status, and machine learning to predict cytomegalovirus infection status. HLA typing covered class I and class II loci at four-digit resolution. Every repertoire in the discovery cohort had been generated on one and the same sequencing platform. In addition to the first cohort of 666 subjects, a separate validation cohort of under 150 different subjects was used. Because of strong linkage in the cohort, roughly five DR-DQ haplotypes were treated as single units for association and clustering. Across approximately 420 genotyped donors of the cohort, an average of about 240,000 unique TCR beta nucleotide sequences per donor were sequenced, and around 19% of those sequences were non-productive. An early release covering about 600 HLA-typed donors comprised about 310 gigabases of sequencing data and tens of millions of unique TCR sequences. Alongside the repertoire data, information on donor age, sex, ethnicity and CMV serostatus was compiled. Of the roughly 400 genotyped donors, 65% to 90% fell in the genetic ancestry cluster associated with self-reported Caucasian donors. A later genetic analysis used genome-wide SNP genotypes for about 60% of the roughly 670 donors, treating that subset as a discovery cohort. The number of typed donors differed by locus: about 629-630 for A, B, C, DRB1 and DQB1; approximately 540 for DQA1; approximately 600 for DPA1; and 450 to 480 for DPB1. Rather than using new phenotypic data, the later analysis identified candidate immune exposures from TCR beta sequences and from how often those sequences occurred across donors.

Counted from cysteine to phenylalanine, this CDR3 has 12 amino acids. CDR3 DNA only is kept here, 36 bases in frame from base 1. The germline V end is reduced by 1 base and the J end by 14 bases; junction bases left unmatched: 10. CDR1 and CDR2 are drawn from the germline V gene: SQVTM, ANQGSEA. Findings and caveats that apply to the study as a whole: A further reported finding was that TCR beta sequences accurately predicted the HLA-A and HLA-B alleles for most subjects in the first cohort. According to the authors, the approach could potentially be generalized to other disease states and immunological phenotypes. In a later analysis, TCR association rates were found to vary across HLA loci, with the most associated TCRs seen for DRB1 alleles and the fewest for HLA-C alleles. V-gene and J-gene trimming of TCR beta chains was associated with a missense DCLRE1C variant in a later genetic analysis, and the association was replicated in an independent cohort. In a later analysis, HLA-associated TCR beta chains were found to be more clonally expanded and to have lower generation probabilities than equally common non-associated chains. A cluster of highly shared sequence variants was judged likely to represent a technical artifact of the sequencing pipeline. The earlier analysis of almost 600 of the donors excluded roughly 17 rarely observed V segments, including chromosome 9 orphons, because counts were too low. Most TCR sequences were observed very rarely across donors, whereas some public TCRs were present in many individuals. Linkage disequilibrium might explain the correlated functional status among segregating V segments, but an unknown experimental factor could not be excluded. Specific HLA alleles were associated with 15,000 to 20,000 TCR beta sequences at a false discovery rate of 0.05 in a later analysis. When HLA alleles, especially DR and DQ, strongly co-occurred, TCR associations were difficult to assign to individual alleles. Several of the top co-occurrence clusters appeared to be linked to parvovirus B19, influenza, CMV and Epstein-Barr virus, according to a later analysis. The classifier was reported to diagnose cytomegalovirus status with high specificity and sensitivity in both the original and validation cohorts. HLA typing was unavailable for some donors at each locus, so association tests used only the typed subset. Most CMV-associated TCR beta chains appeared to be HLA-restricted in a later analysis, and the HLA associations seemed to be driven largely by CMV exposure. A total of 150 to 200 TCR beta chains were listed by the study as associated with cytomegalovirus. Broadly in line with IMGT annotations, most TCR beta V segments showed up in productive rearrangements about 87% or about 30% of the time in an earlier analysis of several hundred of the donors. In vitro tests confirmed that a few of the cytomegalovirus-associated TCR beta chains recognize cytomegalovirus antigens. Roughly uniform sequencing depth across donors was assumed in presence/absence analyses, although this assumption may not hold. Some IMGT-functional V segments, including TRBV6-2 and TRBV6-3, could not be told apart with the 87-base-pair reads, so those segments were excluded. Compared with the approximately 710-donor mean, donors in an Asian-associated ancestry cluster had fewer N-insertions in productive TCRs, according to a later genetic analysis. Immune exposure information for the cohort was limited to CMV serostatus. Only TCR beta chains were sequenced in this cohort, and the absence of alpha or paired-chain data limited detectable features.

Receptor libraries were prepared by the immunoSEQ multiplex PCR assay. For the multiplex PCR, a mixture combining 60 forward primers for TCR Vbeta segments and 13 reverse primers for TCR Jbeta segments was used. The CDR3 region of rearranged TCR beta genes was amplified from genomic DNA by a multiplex PCR assay. Amplified TCR beta libraries were sequenced as 87-base-pair reads on the Illumina HiSeq System. In the original analysis: In a later analysis, some 80 million unique TCR beta chains were counted across the roughly 670 repertoires, and roughly 9.9 million of these chains were shared by at least two donors. Raw reads were error-corrected and collapsed into unique sequences by a nearest-neighbor algorithm in which closely related sequences were merged to remove PCR and sequencing errors. CDR3 sequences were aligned to IMGT reference sequences to assign V, D and J gene segments. For a sequence to be retained, a match of at least six nucleotides was required to both a V gene segment and a J gene segment. Rearrangements were called productive when the CDR3 lacked stop codons and stayed in frame with V and J; all others were non-productive. CDR3 was defined according to IMGT convention as the region running from the second conserved V-encoded cysteine to the conserved J-encoded phenylalanine. The earlier analysis of a few hundred of the donors excluded any sequence lacking an unambiguous match to a single V gene segment. In an earlier analysis of approximately 590 of the donors, V segments were called functional above 56.7% productive rearrangements and were called segregating when the between-donor standard deviation exceeded 5%. A statistical classification framework was developed to diagnose cytomegalovirus status using the catalog of TCR beta chain sequences. In a later analysis, TCR nucleotide sequences were compared against IMGT/GENE-DB human TR gene sequences so that V and J genes could be assigned. A later analysis assigned CDR3 sequences and most-parsimonious VDJ recombination scenarios with the TCRdist pipeline. In a later analysis, each TCR beta chain was defined by its CDR3 amino acid sequence together with its V-gene family, and reads lacking a unique V-gene family were excluded. In a later analysis, 500 to 700 highly shared, low-generation-probability nucleotide sequences were removed to address suspected cross-contamination and a sequencing artifact. A later analysis calculated a clonal expansion index for each public chain from normalized within-repertoire ranks of inferred template counts. In a later analysis, generation probabilities were computed using a VDJ recombination model fitted to out-of-frame rearrangements, and the results were checked against IGoR. In a later analysis, hypergeometric tests were used to score TCR-TCR, TCR-HLA and TCR-CMV co-occurrence, with a repertoire-size bias correction applied to TCR pairs. To estimate false discovery rates, a later analysis permuted the HLA or CMV assignments 20 times. In a later analysis, co-occurring TCRs were grouped using DBSCAN, and TCRdist sequence similarity was added for clustering within HLA-allele-positive subsets. For co-occurrence clustering, repertoires with fewer than 30,000 or more than 120,000 public chains were excluded, along with about five repertoires with anomalous nucleotide sharing. TCRdb's version of the immuneACCESS table is confined to in-frame rearrangements and falls short of the full clone set. An unresolved V gene accounts for under half of the shortfall where checked; the remainder is of unknown origin. D and trimming were read from the DNA, whereas the V and J calls and clone size are those reported in that table. The sample table shows 150,000 to 200,000 clones, and 75% to 90% are seen once. Less than 1.3% of the sample is in the top ten clones.

The cohort was made up of 666 healthy bone marrow donors. At the time of sampling, every cohort member was nominally healthy, though immune exposures that went unrecorded were likely present. The donor was CMV seronegative and belonged to the group of 352 seronegative cohort members. A peripheral blood sample was provided by each donor, and peripheral blood mononuclear cells were used for TCR beta sequencing. The Qiagen DNeasy Blood Extraction Kit was used to extract genomic DNA from the blood cell samples. Notes on this clone: The clone's antigen remains unknown. There are no base qualities to consult, and no much larger clone falls within one base.

This receptor chain uses TRBV29-1 and TRBJ1-1, and TRBD1 matches 7 of the central bases. The source is a boy younger than 10 in good health and CMV-seronegative. The sequenced material came from PBMCs. The CDR3 region reads CSVEGRQGVSFF. The nucleotide sequence reads as follows: TGCAGCGTTGAAGGGCGACAGGGAGTGTCGTTCTTT.